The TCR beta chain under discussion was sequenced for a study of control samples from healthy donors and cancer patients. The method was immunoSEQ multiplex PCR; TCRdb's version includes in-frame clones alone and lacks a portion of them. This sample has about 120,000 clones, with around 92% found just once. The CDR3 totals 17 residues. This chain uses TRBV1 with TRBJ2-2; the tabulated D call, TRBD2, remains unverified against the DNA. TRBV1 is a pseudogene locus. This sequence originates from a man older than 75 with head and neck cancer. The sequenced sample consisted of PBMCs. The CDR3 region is CTSPKHCGTTDTGELFF. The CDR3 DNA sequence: TGCACCAGCCCTAAACACTGCGGGACTACGGACACCGGGGAGCTGTTTTTT.